The clone carrying this T cell receptor (beta chain) was picked up many times. V lost 5 bases to trimming and J lost 3 bases; unmatched junction nucleotides: 24. Germline CDR1 is DFQATT and CDR2 is SNEGSKA (reference sequence). The CDR3 is made up of 19 amino acids. This record comes from a study of T cells in Graves' hyperthyroidism and ophthalmopathy. TCR beta CDR3 sequences were amplified from RNA transcripts. Researchers ran a first-round RT-PCR on the TCR CDR3 using the HTBI primer set. TCRdb re-called the multiplex PCR reads with MiXCR, one entry per CDR3 protein. In the table there are 350,000 to 450,000 distinct CDR3 sequences, more than 11% of which are singletons.

The sample was blood. The sequence was collected from an older woman with Graves' hyperthyroidism. The chain couples TRBV20-1 to TRBJ2-7, with 8 positions matching TRBD1. In nucleotides, the CDR3 is TGCAGTGCTGTGGGCCAGGGCCAGGGGGCGAGGCTAGAGATCTACGAGCAGTACTTC. Translating it yields CSAVGQGQGARLEIYEQYF.